This T cell receptor beta chain was sequenced during a study of T cells after yellow fever vaccination. Study-wide findings and caveats: Abundant clonotypes from the bulk population could have been carried over as contaminants into FACS-sorted repertoires.

Germline CDR1 is SEHNR and CDR2 is FQNEAQ (reference sequence). With 4 bases clipped from V and 6 bases from J, the junction kept 6 bases outside the gene matches. The length of the CDR3 is 15 residues. 5'RACE template switching added a universal primer site and UMIs to TCR cDNA. One entry per CDR3 protein, called by TCRdb with MiXCR from the 5' RACE reads. Of approximately 260,000 distinct CDR3 sequences listed, over 10% were seen once; the top ten hold 0.4% to 0.65%. In its sample, this clonotype was seen a few times. The antigen is not known. The sample here was CD4+ T cells sorted from PBMCs, taken 45 days after the yellow fever booster vaccination. The source of this sequence is a man aged 25-45 years who received the YFV17D yellow fever vaccine. The genes are TRBV7-9 and TRBJ1-1; 12 bases are a match to TRBD1. CDR3 sequence (DNA): TGTGCCAGCAGCTCTCCGGGACAGGGGGCTTCTGAAGCTTTCTTT. It specifies CASSSPGQGASEAFF.